This T cell receptor beta chain was documented in a study of cytomegalovirus exposure and HLA in healthy donors. Study-wide results and caveats: The classifier reportedly diagnosed cytomegalovirus status with high sensitivity and specificity. A later analysis by the authors found several of the most significant clusters apparently linked to common viral pathogens. Cytomegalovirus-associated TCR beta chains were listed, numbering over 150.

CDR3 length equals 15 residues. This clone has a handful of counts. Its specificity is not known. The PCR had 60 Vbeta and 13 Jbeta primers. Under the authors' procedure: It was a later analysis that counted 79 million or so unique TCR beta chains, of which some 9.9 million were shared. Profiling relied on immunoSEQ multiplex PCR, and the TCRdb table lists in-frame clones only, not all of them. V and J calls and clone size are as listed in that table; D and trimming were resolved from the DNA. The sample has over 100,000 clones; roughly 82% are singletons. The clonotype originates from a male donor in good health and CMV-seropositive. This rearrangement joins TRBV21-1 to TRBJ2-7; the tabulated D call, TRBD1, remains unverified against the DNA. TRBV21-1 is described as a pseudogene. Material for sequencing was PBMCs. DNA for the CDR3: TGTGCCAGCACCTACCGGCAGGCTAAGAGCTACGAGCAGTACTTC. It encodes CASTYRQAKSYEQYF.